The entry below gives a single T cell receptor (beta chain) sequence along with its context. Its antigen target is currently unknown. One base away there is no much larger clone; base qualities are not given. The sample is drawn from a study of T cell responses to AZD1222 COVID-19 vaccine (dated by TCRdb to about 2021). About the study as a whole: Because spike-specific TCR depth and breadth did not differ between the two schedules, AZD1222 recipients who got a second dose at roughly 4 weeks were pooled with those who got a second dose at roughly 12 weeks. TCR sequencing covered approximately 230 trial participants: about 210 given two doses of AZD1222 and approximately 25 given two doses of MenACWY control vaccine. Trial participants were enrolled by age into subgroups of 18-55, 56-69 and 70-plus years, and approximately 150, 30 and 60 TCR-sequenced participants, respectively, were included in these subgroups.

The CDR3 regions of human TCRbeta chains were subjected to immunosequencing. Concerning the study's data processing: TCRs in the repertoires were matched against a reference library of SARS-CoV-2-specific TCRs that had been generated with the MIRA antigen-specificity platform. Breadth was defined as the fraction of unique TCRs that were SARS-CoV-2-associated. Depth was defined as the fraction of total T cells that were SARS-CoV-2-associated. Using the MIRA data, each spike-specific TCR was assigned both to the spike region to which the TCR was reactive and to a CD4 or CD8 class. Log10-transformed breadth and depth values were compared by one-way ANOVA with Sidak's multiple comparisons tests. TCRdb retrieved this table from immuneACCESS and kept in-frame rearrangements only. Not all clones are present; in checked studies, unresolved V genes account for under half, and no reason is known for the remainder. The V and J calls and clone size were taken over from that table, and D and trimming were inferred from the DNA. This sample holds approximately 120,000 clones; approximately 91% were observed only once. The ten largest clones represent around a sixth of the sample.

Inclusive of the bounding cysteine and phenylalanine, the CDR3 is 13 residues long. Kept here is only the CDR3 DNA, which spans 39 bases and is read in frame from base 1. The label giving this sample's time point can be read as: baseline before first vaccination. Samples from vaccinated people were obtained from the UK trials COV001 and COV002, which included a single-blind randomized controlled phase 2/3 trial of AZD1222 (ChAdOx1 nCoV-19) in healthy adults. For TCRbeta chain sequencing, PBMC samples were collected from trial participants at day 0 and at day 28 after the second dose. Points the paper makes about the study in general: In the small 56-69-year group, the increase in depth fell short of significance, most likely because of low power. Participants were mostly white British, with more females than males. The authors suggested clonal diversity may have been underestimated. After two AZD1222 doses, both the breadth and the depth of spike-specific TCRs were significantly higher than at day 0 and than in MenACWY recipients. The whole spike protein was spanned by vaccine-associated CD4 TCRs, and dominant responses were seen in regions 160-218 and 743-854. Nearly half of unique spike-specific TCRs reportedly recognized epitopes outside regions mutated in the B.1.351 and B.1.1.7 variants. Because no day 14 peak-response samples were available, the repertoires could be characterized only after the peak T cell response. Only a handful of AZD1222 recipients were SARS-CoV-2 seropositive at baseline, limiting conclusions about previously exposed vaccinees.

This material consisted of peripheral blood, taken on day 0 of AZD1222 vaccination. The receptor was isolated from an adult in good health. The sequence joins TRBV21-1 to TRBJ2-1; TRBD2 is taken as the D call from the table, unchecked against the DNA. TRBV21-1 is listed as a pseudogene. This receptor has the CDR3 CASSKRGYNEQFF. The nucleotide sequence reads as follows: TGTGCCAGCAGCAAACGGGGGTACAATGAGCAGTTCTTC.